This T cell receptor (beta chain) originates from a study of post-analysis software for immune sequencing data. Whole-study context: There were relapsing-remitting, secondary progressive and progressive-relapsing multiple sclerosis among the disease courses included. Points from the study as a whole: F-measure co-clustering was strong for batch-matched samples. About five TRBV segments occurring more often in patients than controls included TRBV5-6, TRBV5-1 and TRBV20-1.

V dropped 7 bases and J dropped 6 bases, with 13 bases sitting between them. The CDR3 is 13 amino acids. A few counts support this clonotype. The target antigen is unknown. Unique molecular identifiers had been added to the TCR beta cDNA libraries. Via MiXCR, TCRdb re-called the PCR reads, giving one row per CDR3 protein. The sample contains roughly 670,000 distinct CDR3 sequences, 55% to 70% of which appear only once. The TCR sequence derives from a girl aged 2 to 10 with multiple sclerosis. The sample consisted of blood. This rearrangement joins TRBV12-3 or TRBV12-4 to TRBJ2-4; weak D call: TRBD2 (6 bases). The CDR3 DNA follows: TGTGCCAGCAAAAGGGTGGAGGGAAACATTCAGTACTTC. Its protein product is CASKRVEGNIQYF.